Below are 6 T cell receptor beta chains sequenced from a single sample in a study of blood T cell repertoires in COVID-19. The data were produced by immunoSEQ multiplex PCR, yet TCRdb's version contains in-frame clones alone and is incomplete. The data hold fewer than 25,000 clones, with about 89% observed a single time. Sample: peripheral blood. The receptors derive from a man aged 45 to 65 with active COVID-19.

The J gene is TRBJ2-7, the V gene TRBV5-1; tentatively, D is TRBD1 (6 bases). CDR3 length: 13 residues. Trimming left V 0 bases short and J 2 bases short, with 6 bases between. CDR1 is SGHRS, CDR2 YFSETQ, per germline. The chain's CDR3 is CASSLEGAYEQYF. The CDR3 DNA sequence: TGCGCCAGCAGCTTGGAGGGGGCCTACGAGCAGTACTTC.

The chain recombines TRBV15 with TRBJ2-5; a possible D gene is TRBD2 (5 bases). V gave up 4 bases and J gave up 3 bases, with 9 bases separating them. The germline V gene has CDR1 LNHNV and CDR2 YYDKDF (reference sequence). The CDR3 totals 13 residues. In DNA form, the CDR3 reads TGTGCCACCAGCAACGGGGTTAAAGAGACCCAGTACTTC. Its translation: CATSNGVKETQYF.

This chain uses TRBV7-2 with TRBJ2-7; TRBD1 matches at 7 bases. The V segment lost 1 base and the J segment 0 bases; nucleotides outside the gene matches: 3. Germline loops: CDR1 SGHTA, CDR2 FQGNSA. The CDR3 extends over 15 amino acids. For the CDR3, the DNA is TGTGCCAGCAGCTTAGGCAGGGGGAGCTCCTACGAGCAGTACTTC. Amino acid sequence: CASSLGRGSSYEQYF.

V gene TRBV18 combines with J gene TRBJ2-7; D unresolved. Trimming left V 4 bases short and J 3 bases short, with 10 bases between. The germline V gene encodes CDR1 KGHSH and CDR2 LQKENI. This CDR3 comprises 13 residues. As DNA, the CDR3 is TGTGCCAGCTCACAGAGCGCGATCTACGAGCAGTACTTC. As protein: CASSQSAIYEQYF.

The V and J genes are TRBV19 and TRBJ1-3; TRBD1 might be the D (6 bases). Per the germline V gene, CDR1 is LNHDA and CDR2 is SQIVND (reference sequence). V gave up 4 bases and J gave up 4 bases, with 14 bases separating them. The CDR3 extends over 15 amino acids. This chain's CDR3 is CASSTGQPGGNTIYF. The CDR3 DNA reads TGTGCCAGTAGTACCGGACAGCCCGGCGGAAACACCATATATTTT.

This clone appeared once. The chain is built from TRBV11-1 and TRBJ2-1, with D perhaps TRBD1 (5 bases). V dropped 7 bases and J dropped 4 bases, with 20 bases sitting between them. The CDR3 extends over 16 amino acids. Germline assignment: CDR1 SGHAT and CDR2 FQDESV (reference sequence). Here the CDR3 DNA reads TGTGCCAGCACTTATTTGGCCAGGGCTTCGTACAATGAGCAGTTCTTC. Translating it yields CASTYLARASYNEQFF.